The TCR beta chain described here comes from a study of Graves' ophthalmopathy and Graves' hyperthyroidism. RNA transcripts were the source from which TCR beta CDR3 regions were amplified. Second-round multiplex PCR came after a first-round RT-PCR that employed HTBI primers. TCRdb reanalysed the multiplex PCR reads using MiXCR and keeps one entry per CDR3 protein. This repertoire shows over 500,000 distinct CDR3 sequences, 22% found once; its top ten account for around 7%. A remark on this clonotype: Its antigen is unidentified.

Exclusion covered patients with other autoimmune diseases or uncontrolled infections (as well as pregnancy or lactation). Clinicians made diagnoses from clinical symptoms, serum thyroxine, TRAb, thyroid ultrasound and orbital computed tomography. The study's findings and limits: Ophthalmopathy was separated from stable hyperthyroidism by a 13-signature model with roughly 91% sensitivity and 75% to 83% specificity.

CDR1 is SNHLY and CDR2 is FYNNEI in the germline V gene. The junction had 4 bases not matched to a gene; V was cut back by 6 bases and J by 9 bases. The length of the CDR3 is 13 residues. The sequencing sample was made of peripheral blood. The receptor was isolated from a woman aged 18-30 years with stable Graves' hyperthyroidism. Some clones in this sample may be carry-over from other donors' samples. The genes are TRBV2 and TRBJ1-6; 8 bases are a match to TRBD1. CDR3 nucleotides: TGTGCCAGCAGCCAACAGGGGGTTTCACCCCTCCACTTT. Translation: CASSQQGVSPLHF.